A single sample gave rise to the 30 T cell receptor beta chains below, sequenced in a study of cytomegalovirus exposure and HLA in healthy donors. 13 Jbeta primers and 60 Vbeta primers were used for the PCR. Clones were read by immunoSEQ multiplex PCR, and TCRdb kept only the in-frame ones, dropping some. The table has 160,000 or so clones, approximately 70% seen once. Sequenced sample: PBMCs. These receptors all stem from a human donor in good health.

V gene TRBV14 combines with J gene TRBJ1-2; TRBD1 aligns across 8 bases. The V gene end was trimmed by 2 bases and the J gene end by 7 bases; junction bases not matched to a gene: 6. Germline V CDR1 and CDR2: SGHDN, FVKESK. This CDR3 spans 14 amino acids. CDR3 DNA: TGTGCCAGCAGCCAATCTGCAGGGGGCACTGGCTACACCTTC. Residues: CASSQSAGGTGYTF.

The rearrangement links TRBV18 to TRBJ2-7; TRBD1 matches 8 bases. The CDR3 sequence is 15 residues long. CDR1 is KGHSH and CDR2 is LQKENI in the germline V gene. Trimming at V came to 2 bases and at J to 1 base, leaving 4 bases not matched to a gene. The CDR3 reads CASSPGQGLSYEQYF. The CDR3 DNA reads TGTGCCAGCTCACCAGGACAGGGTCTATCCTACGAGCAGTACTTC.

The chain has TRBV6-5 and TRBJ1-2; maybe TRBD1 (6 bases). V gave up 0 bases and J gave up 2 bases, with 10 bases separating them. The CDR3 spans 15 residues. Germline V gives CDR1 MNHEY, CDR2 SVGAGI. CDR3 sequence reads: CASSYSRTANYGYTF. DNA for the CDR3: TGTGCCAGCAGTTACTCACGGACAGCGAACTATGGCTACACCTTC.

The CDR3 DNA is TGTGCCAGCAGCCCTCCGGGACTAGCCTACAATGAGCAGTTCTTC. Residues: CASSPPGLAYNEQFF. V is TRBV7-9 and J is TRBJ2-1; 8 bases align to TRBD2. Trimming cost V 5 bases and J 2 bases; bases outside gene matches: 5. The CDR3 is made up of 15 amino acids. The germline V gene encodes CDR1 SEHNR and CDR2 FQNEAQ (reference sequence).

This sequence joins TRBV25-1 and TRBJ1-1; no clear D gene. V gave up 9 bases and J gave up 1 base, with 15 bases separating them. Germline V gene sequence: CDR1 MGHDK, CDR2 SYGVNS. The CDR3 consists of 14 residues. The chain's CDR3 is CASGPGWRNTEAFF. The DNA of the CDR3 is TGTGCCAGTGGTCCGGGATGGAGGAACACTGAAGCTTTCTTT.

This clone was recorded many times. V usage is TRBV30 and J usage is TRBJ1-1; 10 bases match TRBD1. The V gene's germline CDR1 is GTSNPN and CDR2 SVGIG (reference sequence). The J segment lost 11 bases and the V segment lost 0 bases, leaving 9 bases of the junction unmatched. The CDR3 sequence is 14 residues long. CDR3 nucleotide sequence: TGTGCCTGGAGTGTTACGACAGGGGGCTTGGGGGCTTTCTTT. As protein: CAWSVTTGGLGAFF.

V usage is TRBV30 and J usage is TRBJ1-1, with D uncertain. V lost 3 bases, J lost 6 bases, and 20 bases lay in between. CDR1 is GTSNPN, CDR2 SVGIG, per germline (reference sequence). The CDR3 spans 15 residues. The CDR3 DNA is TGTGCCTGGAGAAAGGCACGGGGTCGGCGGTCTGAAGCTTTCTTT. This encodes CAWRKARGRRSEAFF.

The chain employs TRBV7-3 and TRBJ2-1; 8 bases line up with TRBD2. The CDR3 is 14 residues long. Germline CDR1 and CDR2: SGHTA and FQGTGA. The ends lost 5 bases at V and 5 bases at J; junction bases unmatched: 5. The CDR3 DNA is TGTGCCAGCAGCACGGGGGGGCCCGACAATGAGCAGTTCTTC. It codes for CASSTGGPDNEQFF.

The genes are TRBV7-9 and TRBJ1-4; possible D gene TRBD1, 6 bases. Trimming removed 5 bases from V and 1 base from J, with 14 bases in between. Per the germline V gene, CDR1 is SEHNR and CDR2 is FQNEAQ (reference sequence). This CDR3 has 16 amino acids. The CDR3 sequence: CASSPDYRETNEKLFF. The DNA of the CDR3 is TGTGCCAGCAGCCCCGATTACAGGGAAACTAATGAAAAACTGTTTTTT.

This sequence joins TRBV29-1 and TRBJ1-1; D gene ambiguous. From germline, CDR1 is SQVTM and CDR2 ANQGSEA. Trimming shortened V by 4 bases and J by 7 bases, and 7 bases separated the two germline ends. CDR3 length: 10 amino acids. The CDR3 DNA sequence: TGCAGCGTTGGCGCTAGTGAAGCTTTCTTT. Amino acids: CSVGASEAFF.

This sequence joins TRBV4-1 and TRBJ1-5; possible D gene TRBD1, 5 bases. Germline V gene lookup returns CDR1 MGHRA and CDR2 YSYEKL. The CDR3 sequence is 18 residues long. Trimming shortened V by 1 base and J by 0 bases, and 16 bases separated the two germline ends. The CDR3 protein is CASSQAGGKQNSNQPQHF. In DNA, the CDR3 is TGCGCCAGCAGCCAAGCCGGGGGAAAACAGAATAGCAATCAGCCCCAGCATTTT.

The sample holds a few counts of this clone. The CDR3 DNA reads TGTGCCAGCAGTGTTGCCCAGGGTCCCAACGAGCAGTACTTC. Protein product: CASSVAQGPNEQYF. V gene TRBV2 combines with J gene TRBJ2-7; D possibly corresponds to TRBD1 (5 bases). CDR3 length: 14 residues. Deletions cut 4 bases from V and 5 bases from J, with 15 bases between. Per germline, CDR1 SNHLY and CDR2 FYNNEI.

Worth noting for this clone: At the DNA level, this CDR3 is encoded by other sequences in the same sample as well. The chain uses TRBV11-2 and TRBJ2-7, with D possibly matching TRBD1 (5 bases). CDR3 length: 13 amino acids. The germline V gene encodes CDR1 SGHAT and CDR2 FQNNGV. Trimming cost V 3 bases and J 2 bases, with 8 bases left between them. CDR3 sequence (DNA): TGTGCCAGCAGCTTGGGGCAAACCTACGAGCAGTACTTC. Its translation: CASSLGQTYEQYF.

V usage is TRBV6-1 and J usage is TRBJ1-2; no definite D call. The CDR3 sequence is 13 residues long. V lost 7 bases and J lost 8, with 17 bases in between. Germline CDR1 reads MNHNS; CDR2 reads SASEGT. CDR3 sequence: CASTPETGLGYTF. The CDR3, as DNA: TGTGCCAGCACCCCGGAAACGGGGTTAGGCTACACCTTC.

The J gene is TRBJ1-4, the V gene TRBV6-5; perhaps TRBD1 as D (5 bases). This CDR3 contains 14 residues. Between the trimmed V and J ends, which lost 9 bases and 7 bases, there was a span of 18 bases. Germline V CDR1 and CDR2: MNHEY, SVGAGI. CDR3: CASSGALYGEKLFF. The CDR3 bases are TGTGCCAGTAGCGGGGCGCTTTATGGTGAAAAACTGTTTTTT.

This clone was found a few times. The chain couples TRBV2 to TRBJ2-7, with D possibly matching TRBD2 (6 bases). V shed 7 bases and J shed 9 bases, with 16 bases lying between them. The CDR3 covers 12 residues. Germline CDR1 reads SNHLY; CDR2 reads FYNNEI. CDR3 sequence reads: CASTTRAGPQYF. The CDR3 nucleotides are TGTGCCAGCACAACCCGGGCGGGACCGCAGTACTTC.

The V and J genes are TRBV4-1 and TRBJ1-5; D gene uncertain. Germline CDR1 and CDR2: MGHRA and YSYEKL. The ends were cut back, 1 base at V and 0 bases at J, with 7 bases in the middle. This CDR3 has 15 residues. The DNA of the CDR3 is TGCGCCAGCAGCCAAGGCGGCTTTAGCAATCAGCCCCAGCATTTT. Its translation: CASSQGGFSNQPQHF.

The gene calls are TRBV5-1 and TRBJ1-1; 10 bases are shared with TRBD1. V was pared by 0 bases and J by 3 bases, with 2 bases of the junction left unmatched. This CDR3 has 15 residues. Germline assignment: CDR1 SGHRS and CDR2 YFSETQ. Here the CDR3 reads CASSLEDRGYTEAFF. As DNA, the CDR3 is TGCGCCAGCAGCTTGGAGGACAGGGGGTACACTGAAGCTTTCTTT.

This chain links TRBV30 with TRBJ2-5, with D possibly being TRBD1 (6 bases). The germline V gene encodes CDR1 GTSNPN and CDR2 SVGIG (reference sequence). CDR3 length: 17 residues. V lost 1 base and J lost 4, with 22 bases in between. CDR3 nucleotides: TGTGCCTGGAGTGGATCGTACCGGGACACCTATCGAGAGACCCAGTACTTC. Translation: CAWSGSYRDTYRETQYF.

The chain is built from TRBV29-1 and TRBJ2-5; tentatively, D is TRBD1 (6 bases). This CDR3 spans 14 amino acids. V was shortened by 4 bases and J by 5 bases, with 17 bases between the two germline ends. Germline loops: CDR1 SQVTM, CDR2 ANQGSEA. The CDR3 nucleotides read TGCAGCGTTGCCGGGACATTCGGCAGGGAGACCCAGTACTTC. Residues: CSVAGTFGRETQYF. Drawing the rest from reference TRBV29-1 and TRBJ2-5, the complete variable domain is SAVISQKPSRDICQRGTSLTIQCQVDSQVTMMFWYRQQPGQSLTLIATANQGSEATYESGFVIDKFPISRPNLTFSTLTVSNMSPEDSSIYLCSVAGTFGRETQYFGPGTRLLVL.

The rearrangement uses TRBV5-6 and TRBJ2-7; the match to TRBD1 covers 9 bases. The ends lost 0 bases at V and 2 bases at J; junction bases unmatched: 9. The CDR3 sequence is 17 residues long. Germline assignment: CDR1 SGHDT and CDR2 YYEEEE. The chain's CDR3 is CASSLERGTGNPYEQYF. The CDR3 coding sequence is TGTGCCAGCAGCTTGGAGAGGGGGACAGGGAATCCCTACGAGCAGTACTTC.

The rearrangement joins TRBV6-1 to TRBJ2-1; D remains unclear. Germline V gene data show CDR1 as MNHNS and CDR2 as SASEGT. The V end was cut by 2 bases, the J end by 0 bases, with 8 bases between. The CDR3 has 15 residues. The chain's CDR3 is CASSEPTSSYNEQFF. Written as DNA, the CDR3 is TGTGCCAGCAGTGAACCCACGAGCTCCTACAATGAGCAGTTCTTC.

The J gene is TRBJ2-2, the V gene TRBV4-1; D ambiguous. This CDR3 is built from 15 residues. The V and J ends lost 2 bases and 2 bases respectively, with 9 bases between them. Germline CDR1 reads MGHRA; CDR2 reads YSYEKL. In nucleotides, the CDR3 is TGCGCCAGCAGCCAATATAACAGCAACACCGGGGAGCTGTTTTTT. It encodes CASSQYNSNTGELFF.

This rearrangement joins TRBV4-1 to TRBJ2-7; D perhaps matches TRBD1 (5 bases). Per germline, CDR1 MGHRA and CDR2 YSYEKL. The ends were cut back, 4 bases at V and 0 bases at J, with 7 bases in the middle. This CDR3 has 13 amino acids. The CDR3 loop reads CASSPQVSYEQYF. The CDR3 DNA follows: TGCGCCAGCAGCCCACAGGTCTCCTACGAGCAGTACTTC.

This clone was observed a single time. This rearrangement joins TRBV10-3 to TRBJ2-7; 9 bases line up with TRBD2. Germline CDR1 and CDR2: ENHRY and SYGVKD. This CDR3 spans 13 amino acids. With V trimmed by 6 bases and J by 3 bases, 3 bases remained unmatched. CDR3 DNA sequence: TGTGCCATCAGGGTACTAGCGGGCTACGAGCAGTACTTC. This codes for CAIRVLAGYEQYF.

For this clone: At the DNA level, this CDR3 is encoded by other sequences in the same sample as well. This rearrangement joins TRBV18 to TRBJ2-7; D gene unclear. The length of the CDR3 is 12 residues. CDR1 is KGHSH, CDR2 LQKENI, per germline. Trimming took off 5 bases at V and 0 bases at J, with 5 bases between the two ends. The CDR3 sequence is CASSSGSYEQYF. CDR3 sequence (DNA): TGTGCCAGCTCATCCGGCTCCTACGAGCAGTACTTC.

The J gene is TRBJ2-7, the V gene TRBV7-9; D ambiguous. Trimming removed 4 bases at V and 5 bases at J, with 12 bases between. Per germline, CDR1 SEHNR and CDR2 FQNEAQ (reference sequence). The CDR3 is 13 residues long. The CDR3 loop is CASSSTITHEQYF. The CDR3 DNA reads TGTGCCAGCAGCTCTACCATCACCCACGAGCAGTACTTC.

This clone was seen more than once but under ten times. The CDR3 nucleotides read TGTGCCTGGACCCCGACAGGTCGTGGAGAGACCCAGTACTTC. This sequence encodes CAWTPTGRGETQYF. The chain employs TRBV30 and TRBJ2-5; tentatively, D is TRBD1 (6 bases). The CDR3 totals 14 residues. V was trimmed by 4 bases and J by 4 bases, leaving 16 bases between them. CDR1 is GTSNPN and CDR2 is SVGIG in the germline V gene (reference sequence).

This clone was recorded only once. The chain links TRBV19 to TRBJ1-1; perhaps TRBD1 as D (6 bases). CDR1 and CDR2 (germline): LNHDA, SQIVND (reference sequence). The CDR3 length is 12 residues. The V end was cut by 3 bases, the J end by 11 bases, with 13 bases between. The CDR3 spells CASSILNRVAFF. CDR3 DNA: TGTGCCAGTAGTATTTTGAACAGGGTTGCTTTCTTT.

This clone was counted a single time. One end of the junction does not line up with germline, which may come from a read error. The chain employs TRBV30 and TRBJ2-5; 8 bases map to TRBD2. The CDR3 consists of 14 residues. The germline V gene has CDR1 GTSNPN and CDR2 SVGIG (reference sequence). For the CDR3, the DNA is TGTGCCCGGAGTGTACCCAGCGGGGGAGAGACCCAGTACTTC. It specifies CARSVPSGGETQYF.